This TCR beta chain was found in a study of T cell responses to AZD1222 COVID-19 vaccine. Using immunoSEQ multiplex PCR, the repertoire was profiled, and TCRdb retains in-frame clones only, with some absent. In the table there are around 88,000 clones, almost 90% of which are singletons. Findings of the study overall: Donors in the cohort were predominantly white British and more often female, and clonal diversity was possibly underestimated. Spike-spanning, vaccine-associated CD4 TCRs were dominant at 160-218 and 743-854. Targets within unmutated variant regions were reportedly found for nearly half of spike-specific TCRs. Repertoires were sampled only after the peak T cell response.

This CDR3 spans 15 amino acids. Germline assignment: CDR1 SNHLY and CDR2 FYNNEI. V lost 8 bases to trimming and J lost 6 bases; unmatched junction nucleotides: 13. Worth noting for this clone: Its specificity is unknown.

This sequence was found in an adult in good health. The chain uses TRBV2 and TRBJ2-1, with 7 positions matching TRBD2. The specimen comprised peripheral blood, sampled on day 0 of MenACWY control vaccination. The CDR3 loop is CASGRDWGGVNEQFF. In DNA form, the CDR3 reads TGTGCCAGCGGTAGAGATTGGGGGGGTGTCAATGAGCAGTTCTTC.